This is a list of T cell receptor beta chains from one sample in a study of a mutant IDH1 vaccine in newly diagnosed glioma. Data came from immunoSEQ multiplex PCR; TCRdb stores just in-frame clones and leaves some out. This table holds around 30,000 clones, 85% to 90% found once. For these TCRs, the target antigens are not known. Here the sequenced sample was PBMCs, taken from a glioma patient whose treatment included an IDH1 peptide vaccine. These TCRs come from a woman aged 30 to 39 with glioma. Each CDR3 is given with its conserved first and last residue. The D gene is left open where the match is weak. Clone size appears in some rows only: once, few, many, or a class for an expanded clone.

CDR3	DNA	size	J	V	D
CASSFSVGLGGGNTQYF	TGTGCCAGCAGCTTTTCGGTTGGTCTAGGGGGGGGGAATACGCAGTATTTT	.	TRBJ2-3	TRBV7-2	.
CASSWGGREDEQFF	TGTGCCAGCAGCTGGGGTGGCAGGGAGGATGAGCAGTTCTTC	.	TRBJ2-1	TRBV7-2	.
CASSYSRGRDVEKLFF	TGTGCCAGCAGTTACTCGAGAGGCCGGGACGTTGAAAAACTGTTTTTT	.	TRBJ1-4	TRBV6-6	.
CASSEGRHGQPQHF	TGTGCCAGCAGTGAAGGGAGGCATGGTCAGCCCCAGCATTTT	.	TRBJ1-5	TRBV2	.
CASSFPTLNTEAFF	TGTGCCAGCAGCTTCCCGACCCTTAACACTGAAGCTTTCTTT	.	TRBJ1-1	TRBV7-6	.
CASSHAHTDTQYF	TGCGCCAGCAGCCATGCACACACAGATACGCAGTATTTT	.	TRBJ2-3	TRBV4-3	.
CASSLTSDRGIYEQYF	TGCGCCAGCAGCCTTACTTCGGACAGGGGAATTTACGAGCAGTACTTC	.	TRBJ2-7	TRBV4-1	TRBD1
CASSPISSGGPNTGELFF	TGTGCCAGCTCACCAATAAGTAGCGGGGGGCCGAACACCGGGGAGCTGTTTTTT	.	TRBJ2-2	TRBV18	TRBD2
CASRDTGTDTQYF	TGCGCCAGCAGGGACACAGGCACAGATACGCAGTATTTT	.	TRBJ2-3	TRBV4-1	.
CASSGQGYNQPQHF	TGTGCCAGTAGCGGACAGGGCTACAATCAGCCCCAGCATTTT	.	TRBJ1-5	TRBV19	TRBD1
CASSPQVHKSEAFF	TGCGCCAGCTCCCCCCAAGTTCATAAGTCTGAAGCTTTCTTT	few	TRBJ1-1	TRBV5-1	.
CASSLAKGMNTEAFF	TGTGCCAGCAGCTTAGCGAAGGGGATGAACACTGAAGCTTTCTTT	.	TRBJ1-1	TRBV7-9	.
CASRQEVYEQYF	TGTGCCAGCAGACAGGAAGTCTACGAGCAGTACTTC	.	TRBJ2-7	TRBV2	.
CASSDRDRALEAFF	TGCGCCAGCAGTGACCGGGACAGGGCGCTTGAAGCTTTCTTT	.	TRBJ1-1	TRBV10-2	TRBD1
CASSLRDRGGETQYF	TGTGCCAGCAGCCTCCGGGACAGGGGGGGAGAGACCCAGTACTTC	few	TRBJ2-5	TRBV7-8	TRBD1
CASSMAGVADTQYF	TGTGCCAGCAGTATGGCAGGGGTGGCAGATACGCAGTATTTT	.	TRBJ2-3	TRBV27	.
CASSWFGGRDGYTF	TGTGCCAGCAGCTGGTTTGGGGGAAGGGATGGCTACACCTTC	.	TRBJ1-2	TRBV5-6	.
CASSPGQKVLFF	TGCGCCAGCAGCCCGGGACAGAAGGTCCTGTTTTTT	.	TRBJ1-4	TRBV4-1	TRBD1
CASSEQGNYGYTF	TGTGCCAGCAGTGAACAGGGGAACTATGGCTACACCTTC	.	TRBJ1-2	TRBV25-1	.
CASSPPGAFF	TGTGCCAGCAGTCCCCCCGGGGCTTTCTTT	.	TRBJ1-1	TRBV2	.
CASSHLLIPGMFLPGINQPQHF	TGTGCCAGCAGCCATCTACTTATTCCAGGGATGTTCCTTCCAGGGATTAATCAGCCCCAGCATTTT	.	TRBJ1-5	TRBV21-1	.
CASSGSTGYSGNTIYF	TGTGCCAGCAGTGGGTCGACAGGCTACTCTGGAAACACCATATATTTT	.	TRBJ1-3	TRBV6-1	.
CASSPRQGRSTTGELFF	TGTGCCAGCAGCCCTAGACAGGGTCGAAGCACGACCGGGGAGCTGTTTTTT	.	TRBJ2-2	TRBV4-2	TRBD1
CASSQVKGQGTEAFF	TGCGCCAGCAGCCAAGTCAAGGGACAGGGAACTGAAGCTTTCTTT	.	TRBJ1-1	TRBV4-1	TRBD1
CASSYQQGNYGYTF	TGTGCCAGCAGCTACCAACAGGGAAACTATGGCTACACCTTC	.	TRBJ1-2	TRBV7-9	.
CSFVADLEQYF	TGCAGTTTCGTGGCTGACTTGGAGCAGTACTTC	.	TRBJ2-7	TRBV20-1	.
CASSSTSRNIQYF	TGTGCCAGCAGCTCTACTTCGAGGAACATTCAGTACTTC	.	TRBJ2-4	TRBV13	.
CASSNPGIEAFF	TGTGCCAGCAGTAACCCCGGGATCGAAGCTTTCTTT	.	TRBJ1-1	TRBV6-5	.
CASKLLGQGGSPLHF	TGTGCCAGCAAACTCTTGGGGCAGGGTGGGTCACCCCTCCACTTT	once	TRBJ1-6	TRBV6-1	.
CASRTQRMADTQYF	TGTGCCAGCAGAACCCAACGGATGGCAGATACGCAGTATTTT	.	TRBJ2-3	TRBV13	.
CASSNRIGPRRDSPLHF	TGTGCCAGCAGTAACAGAATCGGCCCCCGTCGGGATTCACCCCTCCACTTT	.	TRBJ1-6	TRBV21-1	.
CASRVRGGGELFF	TGTGCCAGCAGGGTCCGGGGGGGCGGGGAGCTGTTTTTT	.	TRBJ2-2	TRBV2	TRBD2
CASSLRGGTEAFF	TGTGCCAGTAGCCTTAGGGGGGGGACTGAAGCTTTCTTT	.	TRBJ1-1	TRBV19	.
CASSEYAGETQYF	TGCGCCAGCAGTGAGTATGCGGGAGAGACCCAGTACTTC	.	TRBJ2-5	TRBV10-2	.
CASSPDPGTGIRWSYEQYF	TGCGCCAGCAGCCCTGACCCCGGGACAGGGATAAGGTGGTCCTACGAGCAGTACTTC	.	TRBJ2-7	TRBV4-1	TRBD1
CASSWEGGGGAVDTQYF	TGTGCCAGCAGCTGGGAGGGAGGAGGGGGGGCGGTAGATACGCAGTATTTT	.	TRBJ2-3	TRBV5-4	.
CAWSGTSLGQVYEQYF	TGTGCCTGGAGTGGGACCTCCCTCGGCCAGGTCTACGAGCAGTACTTC	.	TRBJ2-7	TRBV30	.
CAWSGHAGKRGTNYEQYF	TGTGCCTGGAGTGGTCATGCCGGAAAGCGGGGGACCAACTACGAGCAGTACTTC	.	TRBJ2-7	TRBV30	TRBD2
CASSQRPQETQYF	TGTGCCAGCAGCCAGAGGCCCCAAGAGACCCAGTACTTC	.	TRBJ2-5	TRBV9	.
CASSDSGPFYGYTF	TGTGCCAGCAGTGACTCCGGGCCATTCTATGGCTACACCTTC	.	TRBJ1-2	TRBV6-1	.
CASSPPGTVYNEQFF	TGTGCCAGCAGCCCTCCCGGGACAGTTTACAATGAGCAGTTCTTC	.	TRBJ2-1	TRBV2	TRBD1
CASRPTGQGNYGYTF	TGTGCCAGCAGACCGACGGGACAGGGAAACTATGGCTACACCTTC	.	TRBJ1-2	TRBV5-6	TRBD1
CASSLQFMNTEAFF	TGTGCCAGCAGTTTGCAGTTTATGAACACTGAAGCTTTCTTT	few	TRBJ1-1	TRBV27	.
CASSQDRQLNTEAFF	TGCGCCAGCAGCCAAGATCGACAGCTGAACACTGAAGCTTTCTTT	.	TRBJ1-1	TRBV4-3	.
CASSLFGQLNTEAFF	TGTGCCAGCAGCTTGTTCGGTCAGTTGAACACTGAAGCTTTCTTT	.	TRBJ1-1	TRBV5-4	.